The source of this TCR beta chain is a study of T-cell memory formation after mild COVID-19. Points from the study as a whole: The authors did not confirm SARS-CoV-2 specificity of second-wave clones peaking day 37.

V was cut by 0 bases and J by 5 bases, with 12 bases left in between. This CDR3 contains 15 residues. The V gene's germline CDR1 is MGHRA and CDR2 YSYEKL. Notes on this clonotype: Antigen specificity is unknown.

MiXCR, applied by TCRdb to the 5' RACE reads, yields one record per CDR3 protein. Of about 340,000 distinct CDR3 sequences listed, approximately 12% are singletons. Source material: PBMCs or a T cell subset sorted from them (not recorded which). V gene TRBV4-1 combines with J gene TRBJ2-3; D unclear. The clonotype was recovered from a man aged 18-30 years who had mild COVID-19 (a few samples of this study predate the infection). Cell type and time point are not known. The CDR3 coding sequence is TGCGCCAGCAGCCAAGATCAAGTGGTGCGAGATACGCAGTATTTT. This codes for CASSQDQVVRDTQYF.